This TCR beta chain is drawn from a study of low-dose radiotherapy and immunotherapy resistance in tumors. As for the study in general: Every day for four cycles from cycle 1 day 1, patients took 300 mg of oral aspirin.

Time point reported: before trial treatment. First-strand cDNA used TRAV- and TRBV-specific primers, covering alpha and beta chains. Amplification of TCRs used a constant-region primer and V-primer adapter for about 21 PCR cycles. TCRdb re-derived calls from the reads in MiXCR, one entry per CDR3 protein. The sample shows approximately 70,000 distinct CDR3 sequences, around 31% of them seen only once. Germline V lookup: CDR1 MNHNS, CDR2 SASEGT. V lost 5 bases, J lost 4 bases, and 12 bases lay in between. The CDR3 covers 14 residues. This specimen consisted of PBMCs, obtained before treatment. The receptor was derived from a female donor with ovarian cancer. The chain links TRBV6-1 to TRBJ1-5, with D possibly being TRBD1 (5 bases). In DNA, the CDR3 is TGTGCCAGCAGTCCCACCGGGGGGAATCAGCCCCAGCATTTT. This translates into CASSPTGGNQPQHF.